The rows below give T cell receptor beta chains drawn from one sample of a study of cytomegalovirus exposure and HLA in healthy donors. Clones were sequenced by immunoSEQ multiplex PCR, and TCRdb holds only the in-frame ones, with some missing. The sample holds approximately 75,000 clones. Sequencing was carried out using PBMCs. Every receptor here comes from a boy between 10 and 17 years old in good health and CMV-seronegative. CDR3s include the opening cysteine and the closing phenylalanine or tryptophan. D genes are given only for firm matches.

TRBJ2-3 | TRBV7-9 | - | CASSPGSDTQYF
TRBJ2-7 | TRBV5-1 | - | CASSFEPGYYEQYF
TRBJ2-2 | TRBV7-3 | - | CASSSTGPTGELFF
TRBJ2-1 | TRBV30 | - | CAWSDSIAPKQFF
TRBJ2-7 | TRBV19 | TRBD2 | CASSSRGGRSNEQYF
TRBJ2-7 | TRBV6-5 | - | CASSYSSQNHYEQYF
TRBJ2-5 | TRBV9 | - | CASSVEWGPKETQYF
TRBJ1-3 | TRBV14 | - | CASSPEQYNTIYF
TRBJ1-2 | TRBV6-1 | - | CASSVGQTPNYGYTF
TRBJ2-1 | TRBV9 | TRBD2 | CASSVELAGIGNEQFF
TRBJ2-5 | TRBV9 | - | CASSVGDFKETQYF
TRBJ1-6 | TRBV4-1 | - | CASSRGGIVPDNSHLHF
TRBJ2-2 | TRBV9 | TRBD2 | CASSVAAGGLGTGELFF
TRBJ1-2 | TRBV19 | - | CASRVTASANYGYTF
TRBJ1-1 | TRBV7-9 | - | CASSSTDLGSLVAEAFF
TRBJ1-3 | TRBV6-5 | - | CASSRAGDTGNTIYF
TRBJ1-4 | TRBV5-5 | - | CASSLDYDAGNEKLFF
TRBJ2-5 | TRBV5-1 | TRBD1 | CASSSQGQETQYF
TRBJ1-5 | TRBV18 | TRBD1 | CASSPGTGRQPQHF
TRBJ1-1 | TRBV18 | TRBD1 | CASSLDREAFF
TRBJ2-2 | TRBV5-1 | - | CASSQDTNTGELFF
TRBJ2-1 | TRBV27 | - | CASSLEAPIDYNEQFF
TRBJ2-2 | TRBV6-5 | - | CASSYAMDRNTGELFF
TRBJ1-1 | TRBV7-2 | TRBD1 | CASSNRQGGEAFF
TRBJ1-1 | TRBV5-1 | - | CASSSTGTEAFF
TRBJ1-1 | TRBV2 | - | CASSDGRRTTMNTEAFF
TRBJ2-2 | TRBV6-1 | - | CASSEAGRGVSGTGELFF
TRBJ2-7 | TRBV5-6 | - | CASSSEGATGEVEQYF
TRBJ2-3 | TRBV5-1 | - | CASSPPSTDTQYF
TRBJ1-3 | TRBV2 | - | CASRIEGGDTIYF
TRBJ2-1 | TRBV29-1 | TRBD1 | CSVEGQGGEGEQFF
TRBJ2-7 | TRBV11-2 | - | CASSHYKTSYYEQYF
TRBJ1-3 | TRBV5-6 | - | CASSSPGVGGSGNTIYF
TRBJ2-1 | TRBV11-2 | - | CASSLAGSEDNEQFF
TRBJ2-7 | TRBV5-4 | TRBD1 | CASSFPGTGGYEQYF
TRBJ1-2 | TRBV5-1 | - | CASSLEEGNYGYTF
TRBJ2-7 | TRBV9 | TRBD2 | CASSRGTSVTYEQYF
TRBJ1-2 | TRBV7-8 | TRBD1 | CASSLRQGYGYTF
TRBJ2-3 | TRBV2 | - | CAGAGATGYTDTQYF
TRBJ1-1 | TRBV7-3 | TRBD1 | CASSLTGGGTEAFF
TRBJ1-1 | TRBV2 | TRBD1 | CASSETGVGMNTEAFF
TRBJ2-1 | TRBV7-3 | - | CASSLTRGRNEQFF
TRBJ2-2 | TRBV4-3 | TRBD1 | CASSQSGQTTGELFF
TRBJ2-5 | TRBV13 | - | CASSLGTRFAETQYF
TRBJ1-1 | TRBV9 | - | CASSVGDTVNTEAFF
TRBJ2-7 | TRBV18 | TRBD2 | CASSPLAGAQPYEQYF
TRBJ1-2 | TRBV10-3 | - | CAISDRGPGQGYGYTF
TRBJ2-1 | TRBV15 | TRBD2 | CATSTKRGGLNNEQFF
TRBJ2-7 | TRBV13 | TRBD2 | CASSSGLASHEQYF
TRBJ2-1 | TRBV4-3 | - | CASSHLSGLYNEQFF
TRBJ1-2 | TRBV7-9 | - | CASSLGGTQPTPNYGYTF